These 23 T cell receptor beta chains were all obtained from the same sample, sequenced in a study of cytomegalovirus exposure and HLA in healthy donors. Libraries were prepared by immunoSEQ multiplex PCR; TCRdb keeps only in-frame clonotypes and omits some of them. The sample includes under 300,000 clones, about 86% seen only once; the top ten take around 1%. What was sequenced was PBMCs. All receptors come from a woman between 18 and 29 years old in good health and CMV-seronegative.

The chain is built from TRBV7-9 and TRBJ1-5, with D possibly TRBD1 on 6 matching bases. The CDR3 has 14 amino acids. CDR1 is SEHNR, CDR2 FQNEAQ, per germline (reference sequence). V lost 3 bases and J 5 bases, leaving 11 bases between the germline ends. The CDR3 DNA reads TGTGCCAGCAGCTTCGGGGGGGCTCATCAGCCCCAGCATTTT. It is translated as CASSFGGAHQPQHF.

This sequence joins TRBV5-5 and TRBJ1-5, with 7 bases aligning to TRBD1. The CDR3 extends over 17 amino acids. The V segment lost 3 bases and the J segment 5 bases; nucleotides outside the gene matches: 14. Per germline, CDR1 SGHKS and CDR2 YYEKEE (reference sequence). The CDR3 nucleotides read TGTGCCAGCAGCTCACAAACCCCAGGGGGGTGGCATCAGCCCCAGCATTTT. This gives the protein CASSSQTPGGWHQPQHF.

V gene TRBV7-2 combines with J gene TRBJ2-2; D might be TRBD1 (6 bases). The CDR3 is 14 amino acids. Germline V gene data show CDR1 as SGHTA and CDR2 as FQGNSA. With 8 bases removed from V and 5 bases from J, the gap between germline ends came to 15 bases. CDR3: CASGTGIGTGELFF. The DNA of the CDR3 is TGTGCCAGCGGTACAGGGATTGGGACCGGGGAGCTGTTTTTT.

V and J are TRBV4-1 and TRBJ2-1, with D unclear. Germline CDR1 is MGHRA and CDR2 is YSYEKL. V gave up 1 base and J gave up 0 bases, with 7 bases separating them. The CDR3 extends over 15 amino acids. CDR3 sequence (DNA): TGCGCCAGCAGCCAAGTGGTCGGCTCCTACAATGAGCAGTTCTTC. Translated: CASSQVVGSYNEQFF.

The CDR3 protein is CASSLGRSQETQYF. In nucleotides, the CDR3 is TGTGCCAGCAGCTTAGGACGGAGCCAAGAGACCCAGTACTTC. The V gene is TRBV7-9, the J gene TRBJ2-5; D is unclear. This CDR3 has 14 residues. In germline, CDR1 is SEHNR, CDR2 FQNEAQ (reference sequence). The germline V and J ends were trimmed by 1 base and 1 base, with 7 bases remaining between them.

V and J are TRBV11-2 and TRBJ1-2; D gene uncertain. The CDR3 runs to 15 residues. Germline CDR1 SGHAT, CDR2 FQNNGV. Trimming removed 4 bases at V and 3 bases at J, with 15 bases between. As DNA, the CDR3 is TGTGCCAGCAGCTCCTGGAGGGTTACGGACTATGGCTACACCTTC. Protein sequence: CASSSWRVTDYGYTF.

The chain couples TRBV5-4 to TRBJ2-7, with D perhaps TRBD2 (7 bases). The CDR3 has 15 amino acids. Germline V gene lookup returns CDR1 SGHNT and CDR2 YYREEE (reference sequence). The germline V and J ends were trimmed by 0 bases and 5 bases, with 15 bases remaining between them. CDR3 DNA sequence: TGTGCCAGCAGCTTGGGGGGGGGCGTTCAGAACGAGCAGTACTTC. Encoded protein: CASSLGGGVQNEQYF.

The chain uses TRBV29-1 and TRBJ2-7; 8 bases are a match to TRBD1. This CDR3 is built from 13 residues. J lost 2 bases, V lost 6 bases, and 6 bases had no gene match. Germline V lookup: CDR1 SQVTM, CDR2 ANQGSEA. CDR3 in amino acids: CSVYPGQAYEQYF. CDR3 coding DNA: TGCAGCGTATACCCGGGACAGGCCTACGAGCAGTACTTC.

The rearrangement links TRBV29-1 to TRBJ2-1, with 8 bases that match TRBD2. The V gene's germline CDR1 is SQVTM and CDR2 ANQGSEA. The CDR3 totals 14 residues. The V segment lost 6 bases and the J segment 7 bases; nucleotides outside the gene matches: 11. The CDR3 loop is CSVAERGPWNEQFF. CDR3 coding DNA: TGCAGCGTAGCCGAGCGGGGGCCCTGGAATGAGCAGTTCTTC.

This sequence joins TRBV27 and TRBJ2-7; 13 nucleotides match TRBD2. The length of the CDR3 is 16 residues. Germline CDR1 and CDR2: MNHEY and SMNVEV (reference sequence). V trimming: 0 bases; J trimming: 6 bases; junction bases outside the gene matches: 5. The CDR3 protein is CASSLSMGLAGPEQYF. CDR3 sequence (DNA): TGTGCCAGCAGTTTATCGATGGGACTAGCGGGACCCGAGCAGTACTTC.

This clone has only a few counts. The chain has TRBV29-1 and TRBJ2-5; D is ambiguous. This CDR3 contains 13 residues. Germline CDR1 is SQVTM and CDR2 is ANQGSEA. V was clipped by 2 bases and J by 0 bases, with 7 bases between them. CDR3 loop: CSVERINQETQYF. The DNA for the CDR3 is TGCAGCGTTGAACGTATTAACCAAGAGACCCAGTACTTC.

The chain employs TRBV12-5 and TRBJ2-1; 7 bases match TRBD1. Losses at the gene ends were 0 bases for V and 9 bases for J; bases not matched to a gene: 17. CDR3 length: 18 amino acids. CDR1 LGHNT and CDR2 FRNRAP come from the germline V gene. CDR3 region: CASGLVRQTGWRLGEQFF. The CDR3 nucleotides are TGTGCTAGTGGTTTGGTACGGCAGACAGGGTGGAGGTTAGGTGAGCAGTTCTTC.

The rearrangement joins TRBV11-2 to TRBJ1-4, with D perhaps TRBD1 (5 bases). CDR1 and CDR2 (germline): SGHAT, FQNNGV. Trimming stripped 1 base from V and 7 bases from J, with 10 bases between. This CDR3 comprises 14 residues. CDR3 sequence reads: CASSLGQGLEKLFF. The CDR3 DNA is TGTGCCAGCAGCTTAGGGCAGGGACTTGAAAAACTGTTTTTT.

The chain carries TRBV30 and TRBJ1-5; no firm D call. V lost 3 bases, J lost 5 bases, and 8 bases lay in between. Germline CDR1 and CDR2: GTSNPN and SVGIG (reference sequence). The CDR3 is made up of 12 amino acids. The DNA for the CDR3 is TGTGCCTGGAGACAGTCGGATCAGCCCCAGCATTTT. Protein: CAWRQSDQPQHF. Full variable domain (remainder filled in from reference TRBV30 and TRBJ1-5): SQTIHQWPATLVQPVGSPLSLECTVEGTSNPNLYWYRQAAGRGLQLLFYSVGIGQISSEVPQNLSASRPQDRQFILSSKKLLLSDSGFYLCAWRQSDQPQHFGDGTRLSIL.

The chain employs TRBV6-6 and TRBJ1-1, with TRBD1 matching over 8 bases. This CDR3 has 15 amino acids. V dropped 4 bases and J dropped 0; count of bases not matched to a gene: 4. Germline CDR1 MNHNY, CDR2 SVGAGI (reference sequence). The DNA of the CDR3 is TGTGCCAGCAGTTCGTTACAGGGGGTGAACACTGAAGCTTTCTTT. It specifies CASSSLQGVNTEAFF.

V and J are TRBV19 and TRBJ1-1, with 7 positions matching TRBD1. Per the germline V gene, CDR1 is LNHDA and CDR2 is SQIVND (reference sequence). The CDR3 spans 14 residues. The junction had 3 bases not matched to a gene; V was cut back by 5 bases and J by 0 bases. This chain's CDR3 is CASSPGTVNTEAFF. CDR3 DNA sequence: TGTGCCAGTAGTCCAGGGACAGTGAACACTGAAGCTTTCTTT.

J is TRBJ1-1 and V is TRBV6-5, with TRBD1 matching over 7 bases. Germline CDR1 and CDR2: MNHEY and SVGAGI. The CDR3 runs to 15 residues. V gave up 6 bases and J gave up 1 base; unmatched junction bases: 8. Written as DNA, the CDR3 is TGTGCCAGCAGATCCCTGGACAGGCCGAACACTGAAGCTTTCTTT. Protein sequence: CASRSLDRPNTEAFF.

The chain uses TRBV6-5 and TRBJ2-1; 8 bases match TRBD2. There are 15 residues in the CDR3. Losses at the gene ends were 2 bases for V and 8 bases for J; bases not matched to a gene: 8. Germline CDR1 MNHEY, CDR2 SVGAGI. The CDR3 coding sequence is TGTGCCAGCAGTTACCTTGCCGGGAGGGGCGATGAGCAGTTCTTC. The encoded protein is CASSYLAGRGDEQFF.

J is TRBJ2-1 and V is TRBV7-8; a possible D gene is TRBD2 (6 bases). Germline V gene data show CDR1 as SGHVS and CDR2 as FQNEAQ. V lost 2 bases and J 0 bases, leaving 11 bases between the germline ends. The CDR3 is 16 amino acids. CDR3 region: CASSLTGTPSYNEQFF. The DNA of the CDR3 is TGTGCCAGCAGCTTAACCGGGACTCCCTCCTACAATGAGCAGTTCTTC.

Concerning this clone: Other DNA sequences in this specimen translate into the identical CDR3. The rearrangement links TRBV5-1 to TRBJ1-1; D is possibly TRBD1 (6 bases). Per germline, CDR1 SGHRS and CDR2 YFSETQ. The ends were cut back, 2 bases at V and 5 bases at J, with 13 bases in the middle. This CDR3 is 14 amino acids long. The CDR3 DNA sequence: TGCGCCAGCAGCTTAGGAGGGGGAGGGACTGAAGCTTTCTTT. Translation: CASSLGGGGTEAFF.

The chain employs TRBV11-3 and TRBJ2-7, with TRBD1 matching 7 bases. CDR1 SGHNT and CDR2 YENEEA come from the germline V gene. The length of the CDR3 is 13 residues. V dropped 5 bases and J dropped 3; count of bases not matched to a gene: 4. This CDR3 reads CASSLRQGYEQYF. The DNA of the CDR3 is TGTGCCAGCAGCCTCAGACAGGGCTACGAGCAGTACTTC.

The rearrangement joins TRBV6-5 to TRBJ2-7; 11 bases match TRBD2. CDR3 length: 15 residues. Germline CDR1 MNHEY, CDR2 SVGAGI. The J segment lost 2 bases and the V segment lost 6 bases, leaving 6 bases of the junction unmatched. Here the CDR3 reads CASRGTSGRAYEQYF. DNA of the CDR3: TGTGCCAGCAGGGGGACTAGCGGAAGGGCCTACGAGCAGTACTTC.

V and J are TRBV6-5 and TRBJ2-7; perhaps TRBD2 as D (5 bases). Germline V lookup: CDR1 MNHEY, CDR2 SVGAGI. The CDR3 length is 14 residues. Trimming shortened V by 2 bases and J by 7 bases, and 15 bases separated the two germline ends. CDR3 in DNA: TGTGCCAGCAGTTACGGCTCCCCACCGGGGGAGCAGTACTTC. This translates into CASSYGSPPGEQYF.